The TCR beta chain under discussion was sequenced for a study of spatial heterogeneity in lung cancer. Germline V gene sequence: CDR1 SNHLY, CDR2 FYNNEI. CDR3 length equals 15 residues. Trimming left V 1 base short and J 0 bases short, with 8 bases between. Described time point: sample taken at primary tumor resection. Whole RNA came from tumor, nontumor lung or frozen PBMC and was sequenced without being sorted. TCRdb redid the calling of the 5' RACE reads with MiXCR, one entry per CDR3 protein. The sample includes 7,500 to 9,000 distinct CDR3 sequences, 7.8% of them seen just once. This clonotype occurred many times.

Source: PBMCs, taken at surgery. The receptor was derived from a female donor with early-stage non-small cell lung cancer. The V and J genes are TRBV2 and TRBJ2-3, with a tentative D call TRBD2 (6 bases). The CDR3 DNA is TGTGCCAGCAGTGAAGTAGCGGCTAGCACAGATACGCAGTATTTT. Amino acids: CASSEVAASTDTQYF. The whole variable domain, remainder taken from reference TRBV2 and TRBJ2-3, is EPEVTQTPSHQVTQMGQEVILRCVPISNHLYFYWYRQILGQKVEFLVSFYNNEISEKSEIFDDQFSVERPDGSNFTLKIRSTKLEDSAMYFCASSEVAASTDTQYFGPGTRLTVL.